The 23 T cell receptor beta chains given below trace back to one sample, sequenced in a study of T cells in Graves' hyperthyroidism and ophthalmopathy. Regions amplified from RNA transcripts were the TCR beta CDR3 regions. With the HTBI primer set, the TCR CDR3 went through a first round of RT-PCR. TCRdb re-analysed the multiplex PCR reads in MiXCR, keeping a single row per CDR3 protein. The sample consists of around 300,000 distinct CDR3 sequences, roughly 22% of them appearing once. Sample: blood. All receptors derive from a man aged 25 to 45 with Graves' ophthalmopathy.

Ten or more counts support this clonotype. CDR3 bases: TGTGCCAGCAATAAGGGCAATCAGCCCCAGCATTTT. Protein: CASNKGNQPQHF. The chain couples TRBV2 to TRBJ1-5; no clear D gene. Germline V gene sequence: CDR1 SNHLY, CDR2 FYNNEI. V lost 7 bases, J lost 2 bases, and 6 bases lay in between. CDR3 length equals 12 residues.

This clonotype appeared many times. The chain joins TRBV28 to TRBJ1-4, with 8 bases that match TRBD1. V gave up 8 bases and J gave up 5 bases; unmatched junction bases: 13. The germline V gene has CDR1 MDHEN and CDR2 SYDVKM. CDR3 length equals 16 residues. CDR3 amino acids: CASEGQAKGFNEKLFF. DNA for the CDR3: TGTGCCAGCGAGGGACAGGCCAAGGGATTCAATGAAAAACTGTTTTTT.

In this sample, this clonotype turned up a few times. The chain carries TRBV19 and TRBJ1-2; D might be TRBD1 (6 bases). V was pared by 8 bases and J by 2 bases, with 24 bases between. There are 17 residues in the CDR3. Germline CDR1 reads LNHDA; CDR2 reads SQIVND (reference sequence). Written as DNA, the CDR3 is TGTGCCAGTCAAGGGGGGGCGCAGTCACGGGGGAACTATGGCTACACCTTC. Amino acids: CASQGGAQSRGNYGYTF.

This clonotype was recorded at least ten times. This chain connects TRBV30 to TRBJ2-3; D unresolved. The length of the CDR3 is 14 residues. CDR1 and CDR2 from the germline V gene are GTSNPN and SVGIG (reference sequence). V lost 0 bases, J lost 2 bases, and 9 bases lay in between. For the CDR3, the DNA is TGTGCCTGGAGTGTGAGTTCCGTCACAGATACGCAGTATTTT. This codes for CAWSVSSVTDTQYF.

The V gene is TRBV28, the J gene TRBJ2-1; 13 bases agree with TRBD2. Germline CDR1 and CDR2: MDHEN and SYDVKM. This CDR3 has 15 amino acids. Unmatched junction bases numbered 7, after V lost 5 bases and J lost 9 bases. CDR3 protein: CASSPRTSGRSEQFF. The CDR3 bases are TGTGCCAGCAGTCCCCGGACTAGCGGGAGATCTGAGCAGTTCTTC. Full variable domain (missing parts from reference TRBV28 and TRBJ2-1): DVKVTQSSRYLVKRTGEKVFLECVQDMDHENMFWYRQDPGLGLRLIYFSYDVKMKEKGDIPEGYSVSREKKERFSLILESASTNQTSMYLCASSPRTSGRSEQFFGPGTRLTVL.

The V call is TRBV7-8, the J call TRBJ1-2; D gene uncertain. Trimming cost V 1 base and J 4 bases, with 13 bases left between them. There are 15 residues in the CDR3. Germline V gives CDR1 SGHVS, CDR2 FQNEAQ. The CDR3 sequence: CASSLGRALTYGYTF. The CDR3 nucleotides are TGTGCCAGCAGCTTAGGACGGGCGCTTACCTATGGCTACACCTTC.

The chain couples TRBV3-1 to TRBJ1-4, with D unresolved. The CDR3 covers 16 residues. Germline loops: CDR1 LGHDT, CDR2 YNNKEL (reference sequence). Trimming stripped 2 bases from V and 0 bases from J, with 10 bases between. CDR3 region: CASSQRGVATNEKLFF. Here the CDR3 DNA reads TGTGCCAGCAGCCAACGGGGAGTGGCAACTAATGAAAAACTGTTTTTT.

For the CDR3, the DNA is TGCAGTGCCCCACGGACAGCAGCTAACTATGGCTACACCTTC. This sequence encodes CSAPRTAANYGYTF. The V and J genes are TRBV20-1 and TRBJ1-2; D may be TRBD1 (6 bases). The CDR3 contains 14 residues. The V and J ends lost 6 bases and 0 bases respectively, with 14 bases between them. Per the germline V gene, CDR1 is DFQATT and CDR2 is SNEGSKA (reference sequence).

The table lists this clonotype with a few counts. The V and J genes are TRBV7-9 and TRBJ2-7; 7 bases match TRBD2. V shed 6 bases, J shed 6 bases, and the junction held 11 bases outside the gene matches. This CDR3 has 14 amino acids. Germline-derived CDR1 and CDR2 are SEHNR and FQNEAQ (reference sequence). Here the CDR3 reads CASSYEAGVTEQYF. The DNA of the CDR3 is TGTGCCAGCAGTTACGAGGCGGGAGTGACCGAGCAGTACTTC.

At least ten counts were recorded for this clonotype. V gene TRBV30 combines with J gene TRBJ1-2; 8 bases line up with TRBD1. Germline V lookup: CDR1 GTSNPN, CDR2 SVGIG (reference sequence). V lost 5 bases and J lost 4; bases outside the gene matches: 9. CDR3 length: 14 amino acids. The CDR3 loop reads CAWLHRGVSYGYTF. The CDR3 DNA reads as TGTGCCTGGTTACACAGGGGGGTCAGCTATGGCTACACCTTC.

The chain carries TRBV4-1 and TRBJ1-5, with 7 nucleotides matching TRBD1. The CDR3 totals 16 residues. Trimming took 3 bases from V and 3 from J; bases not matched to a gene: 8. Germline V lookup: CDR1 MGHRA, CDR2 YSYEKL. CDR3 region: CASSHPTGTVNQPQHF. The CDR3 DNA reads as TGCGCCAGCAGCCACCCGACAGGGACTGTCAATCAGCCCCAGCATTTT.

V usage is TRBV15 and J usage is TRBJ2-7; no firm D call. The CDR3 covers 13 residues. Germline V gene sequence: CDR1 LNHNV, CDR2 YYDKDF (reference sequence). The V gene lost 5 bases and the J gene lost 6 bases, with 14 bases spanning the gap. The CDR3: CATSVGGSPEQYF. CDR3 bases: TGTGCCACCAGCGTTGGTGGGTCCCCCGAGCAGTACTTC.

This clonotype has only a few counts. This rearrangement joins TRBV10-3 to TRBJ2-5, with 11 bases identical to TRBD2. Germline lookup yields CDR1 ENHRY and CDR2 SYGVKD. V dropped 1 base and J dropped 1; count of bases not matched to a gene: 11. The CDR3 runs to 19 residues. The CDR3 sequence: CAISEFQQKGLAGQETQYF. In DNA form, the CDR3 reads TGTGCCATCAGTGAGTTTCAACAAAAAGGACTAGCGGGCCAAGAGACCCAGTACTTC.

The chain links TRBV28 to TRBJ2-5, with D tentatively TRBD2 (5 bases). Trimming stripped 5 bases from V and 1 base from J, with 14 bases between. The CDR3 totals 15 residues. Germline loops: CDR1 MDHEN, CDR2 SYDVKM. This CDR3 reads CASSGLGGFQETQYF. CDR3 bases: TGTGCCAGCAGTGGCTTAGGCGGGTTCCAAGAGACCCAGTACTTC.

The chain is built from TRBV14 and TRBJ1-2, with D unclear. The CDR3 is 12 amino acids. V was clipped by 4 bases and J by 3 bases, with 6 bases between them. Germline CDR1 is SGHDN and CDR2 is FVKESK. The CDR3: CASSPSHYGYTF. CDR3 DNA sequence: TGTGCCAGCAGCCCCAGCCACTATGGCTACACCTTC.

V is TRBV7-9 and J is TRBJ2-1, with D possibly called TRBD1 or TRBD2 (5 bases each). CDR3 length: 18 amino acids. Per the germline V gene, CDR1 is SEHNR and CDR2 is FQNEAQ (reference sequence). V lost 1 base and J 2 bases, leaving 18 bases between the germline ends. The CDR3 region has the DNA TGTGCCAGCAGCTTAGGGGGGTGGGTGGGACCTACCTACAATGAGCAGTTCTTC. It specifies CASSLGGWVGPTYNEQFF.

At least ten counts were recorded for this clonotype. CDR3 amino acids: CASSLVAPPYNEQFF. CDR3 DNA sequence: TGTGCCAGCAGTTTGGTGGCCCCCCCGTACAATGAGCAGTTCTTC. The chain recombines TRBV28 with TRBJ2-1; D unclear. The CDR3 consists of 15 residues. V lost 3 bases to trimming and J lost 4 bases, with 13 bases between them. Germline CDR1 MDHEN, CDR2 SYDVKM.

DNA for the CDR3: TGTGCCAGTAGTGCAGGGTACTCGGGCCAAGAGACCCAGTACTTC. This gives the protein CASSAGYSGQETQYF. The chain carries TRBV19 and TRBJ2-5; perhaps TRBD1 as D (5 bases). CDR1 is LNHDA, CDR2 SQIVND, per germline (reference sequence). The CDR3 is 15 residues long. V dropped 5 bases and J dropped 1 base, with 14 bases sitting between them.

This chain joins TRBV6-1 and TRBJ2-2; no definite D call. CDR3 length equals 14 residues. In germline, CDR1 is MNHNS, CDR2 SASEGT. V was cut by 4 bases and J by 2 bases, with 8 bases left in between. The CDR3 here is CASSAGFNTGELFF. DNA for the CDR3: TGTGCCAGCAGTGCCGGGTTCAACACCGGGGAGCTGTTTTTT.

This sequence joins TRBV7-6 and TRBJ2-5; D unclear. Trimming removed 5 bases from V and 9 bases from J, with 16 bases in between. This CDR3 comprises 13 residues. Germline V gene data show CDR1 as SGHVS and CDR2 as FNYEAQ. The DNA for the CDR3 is TGTGCCAGCAGCGGGCGCCCAGAAGTTTCCCAGTACTTC. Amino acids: CASSGRPEVSQYF.

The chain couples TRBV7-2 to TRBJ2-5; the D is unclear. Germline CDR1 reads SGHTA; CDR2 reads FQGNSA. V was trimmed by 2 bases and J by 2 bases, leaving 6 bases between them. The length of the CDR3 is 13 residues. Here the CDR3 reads CASSLRPQETQYF. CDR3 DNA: TGTGCCAGCAGCTTAAGACCACAAGAGACCCAGTACTTC.

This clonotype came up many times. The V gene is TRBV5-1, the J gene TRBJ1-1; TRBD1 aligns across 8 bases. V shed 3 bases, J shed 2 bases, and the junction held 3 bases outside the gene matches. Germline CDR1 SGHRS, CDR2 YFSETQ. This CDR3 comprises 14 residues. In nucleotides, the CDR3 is TGCGCCAGCAGCTGGACAGGGAAAAACACTGAAGCTTTCTTT. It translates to CASSWTGKNTEAFF.

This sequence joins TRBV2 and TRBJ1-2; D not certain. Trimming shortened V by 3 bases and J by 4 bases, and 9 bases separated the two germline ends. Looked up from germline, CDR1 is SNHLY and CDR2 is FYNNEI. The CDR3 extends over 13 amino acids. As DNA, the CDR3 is TGTGCCAGCAGTGATGGGCGGGGCTATGGCTACACCTTC. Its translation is CASSDGRGYGYTF.